This record looks at one T cell receptor beta chain sequence and its context. Its antigen is not known. V lost 5 bases, J lost 0 bases, and 7 bases lay in between. This CDR3 region has 13 residues. Germline values: CDR1 SNHLY, CDR2 FYNNEI. The sample is drawn from a study of vaccination effects on CD4 cells after COVID-19. Points from the study as a whole: Early post-infection timepoints were missing from the study, which also had few convalescent patients. Substantial clonal contraction characterized both infection- and vaccine-induced clones late after vaccination.

Using immunoSEQ multiplex PCR, the repertoire was profiled, and TCRdb retains in-frame clones only, with some absent. The data show roughly 30,000 clones, with more than 65% seen just once and approximately 8.7% held by the top ten. Sequencing followed a ViraFEST assay step that expanded antigen-specific CD4+ T cells with viral peptide pools. Investigators separated out CD4+ T cells once around 10 days of culture had passed. Subjects were given two BNT162b2 or mRNA-1273 vaccine doses. Recipients of the vaccine had no prior SARS-CoV-2 infection and negative nucleocapsid antibodies. The authors replaced half the medium with IL-2 medium on days 3 and 7.

This receptor was taken from a human donor who received a COVID-19 vaccine. The V and J genes are TRBV2 and TRBJ1-1; perhaps TRBD1 as D (5 bases). Sequencing was performed on CD4+ T cells from PBMCs cultured with HCoV-NL63 spike peptides, taken after COVID-19 vaccination. The CDR3 reads CASSPGLNTEAFF. The CDR3 DNA reads as TGTGCCAGCAGTCCGGGGCTGAACACTGAAGCTTTCTTT.